The sequence of this T cell receptor beta chain was determined in a study of radiation and T cells in renal cell carcinoma. In the study overall: Nephrectomy followed 15 Gy stereotactic body radiation by 4 weeks. Overall study findings and caveats: From baseline, blood top tumor clonotypes peaked at 2 weeks post-radiation.

Worth noting for this clone: Antigen specificity is unknown.

Time point indicated: baseline pretreatment blood. The treatment was: 15 Gy SBRT to primary tumor, nephrectomy 4 weeks later. Serial blood draws occurred at baseline and 2 and 4 weeks post-SBRT. Clear cell pathology was present in this patient's renal cell carcinoma. Germline V gene data show CDR1 as KGHSH and CDR2 as LQKENI. The CDR3 is 11 residues long. Trimming shortened V by 6 bases and J by 5 bases, and 5 bases separated the two germline ends. Method: immunoSEQ multiplex PCR; TCRdb's copy keeps in-frame clones and lacks some. The repertoire holds roughly 100,000 clones, with 80% to 90% as singletons.

Sample: blood, taken from a patient whose treatment included radiotherapy and nephrectomy. The origin of this receptor is a man aged 50-59 years with renal cell carcinoma. V is TRBV18 and J is TRBJ2-1; unclear D gene. The CDR3 sequence is CASSLNNEQFF. The CDR3 DNA is TGTGCCAGCTCGCTAAACAATGAGCAGTTCTTC. Combining the CDR3 with reference TRBV18 and TRBJ2-1 gives the whole variable domain NAGVMQNPRHLVRRRGQEARLRCSPMKGHSHVYWYRQLPEEGLKFMVYLQKENIIDESGMPKERFSAEFPKEGPSILRIQQVVRGDSAAYFCASSLNNEQFFGPGTRLTVL.